The 17 T cell receptor beta chains below were found in one sample sequenced in a study of blood T cell repertoires in COVID-19. Data came from immunoSEQ multiplex PCR; TCRdb stores just in-frame clones and leaves some out. The data contain about 310,000 clones, more than 70% of them singletons. The sequencing sample was made of peripheral blood. Every receptor here comes from a woman aged 45-65 years who had recovered from COVID-19.

The chain employs TRBV29-1 and TRBJ2-5; 7 nucleotides line up with TRBD1. J lost 2 bases, V lost 7 bases, and 10 bases had no gene match. CDR1 SQVTM and CDR2 ANQGSEA come from the germline V gene. This CDR3 is 14 amino acids long. The CDR3 here is CSATPGTAQETQYF. CDR3 in DNA: TGCAGCGCTACACCCGGGACAGCTCAAGAGACCCAGTACTTC.

The V call is TRBV27, the J call TRBJ2-7, with TRBD2 matching over 9 bases. This CDR3 has 13 residues. Germline V gene sequence: CDR1 MNHEY, CDR2 SMNVEV (reference sequence). After removal of 10 bases from V and 3 bases from J, the junction contained 7 bases not matched to a gene. CDR3 amino acids: CATAWTSDYEQYF. The DNA for the CDR3 is TGTGCCACCGCCTGGACTAGCGACTACGAGCAGTACTTC.

The chain employs TRBV14 and TRBJ1-6, with 7 nucleotides matching TRBD1. The CDR3 extends over 16 amino acids. Germline V gene sequence: CDR1 SGHDN, CDR2 FVKESK. The ends lost 3 bases at V and 15 bases at J; junction bases unmatched: 17. The CDR3 DNA reads TGTGCCAGCAGCCATCGCAAAACAGGGGTTTCAAATTACCTCCACTTT. It codes for CASSHRKTGVSNYLHF.

This chain joins TRBV9 and TRBJ2-2, with D tentatively TRBD2 (5 bases). In germline, CDR1 is SGDLS, CDR2 YYNGEE. The germline V and J ends were trimmed by 4 bases and 5 bases, with 15 bases remaining between them. The CDR3 spans 15 residues. In DNA, the CDR3 is TGTGCCAGCAGCCCCAGAGAGGGTTATACCGGGGAGCTGTTTTTT. Its protein is CASSPREGYTGELFF.

This clone showed up many times. The chain is built from TRBV7-9 and TRBJ1-5, with 8 bases lining up with TRBD1. The trim removed 3 bases at V and 10 bases at J, leaving 17 bases unmatched. The CDR3 is 17 amino acids. Germline loops: CDR1 SEHNR, CDR2 FQNEAQ (reference sequence). DNA of the CDR3: TGTGCCAGCAGCTTTTCGACAGGGGAAGGTGTTCTTCGACCCCAGCATTTT. This codes for CASSFSTGEGVLRPQHF.

The chain uses TRBV7-9 and TRBJ1-2; 8 nucleotides align to TRBD1. Unmatched junction bases numbered 7, after V lost 5 bases and J lost 8 bases. Per the germline V gene, CDR1 is SEHNR and CDR2 is FQNEAQ (reference sequence). There are 13 residues in the CDR3. The CDR3 loop reads CASSPDRGRGYTF. CDR3 in DNA: TGTGCCAGCAGCCCCGACAGGGGTAGGGGCTACACCTTC.

The V and J genes are TRBV2 and TRBJ1-4; TRBD1 might be the D (5 bases). The ends were cut back, 4 bases at V and 8 bases at J, with 17 bases in the middle. Germline CDR1 and CDR2: SNHLY and FYNNEI. The CDR3 runs to 15 residues. CDR3 amino acids: CASSVRGFGGEKLFF. In nucleotides, the CDR3 is TGTGCCAGCAGTGTTCGGGGTTTTGGGGGGGAAAAACTGTTTTTT. Based on the CDR3 plus reference TRBV2 and TRBJ1-4, the full variable domain is EPEVTQTPSHQVTQMGQEVILRCVPISNHLYFYWYRQILGQKVEFLVSFYNNEISEKSEIFDDQFSVERPDGSNFTLKIRSTKLEDSAMYFCASSVRGFGGEKLFFGSGTQLSVL.

J is TRBJ1-1 and V is TRBV25-1, with D unresolved. This CDR3 has 13 residues. CDR1 and CDR2 (germline): MGHDK, SYGVNS. Deletions cut 4 bases from V and 2 bases from J, with 8 bases between. The CDR3 sequence: CASSVQLNTEAFF. The CDR3 DNA sequence: TGTGCCAGCAGTGTCCAGTTAAACACTGAAGCTTTCTTT.

V and J are TRBV6-6 and TRBJ2-2, with a tentative D call TRBD2 (5 bases). V lost 2 bases, J lost 0 bases, and 10 bases lay in between. The CDR3 runs 16 residues. Germline V gene data show CDR1 as MNHNY and CDR2 as SVGAGI (reference sequence). This chain's CDR3 is CASSYISVPNTGELFF. CDR3 nucleotides: TGTGCCAGCAGTTACATTAGCGTCCCGAACACCGGGGAGCTGTTTTTT.

This rearrangement joins TRBV7-2 to TRBJ1-4; possibly TRBD1 for D (6 bases). V lost 10 bases and J lost 0, with 18 bases in between. The CDR3 length is 16 residues. Germline-derived CDR1 and CDR2 are SGHTA and FQGNSA. CDR3 in amino acids: CATRLGAGATNEKLFF. CDR3 DNA sequence: TGTGCCACGCGGTTGGGGGCTGGTGCAACTAATGAAAAACTGTTTTTT.

This chain connects TRBV7-9 to TRBJ2-1; 10 bases are shared with TRBD1. Per germline, CDR1 SEHNR and CDR2 FQNEAQ (reference sequence). V shed 5 bases, J shed 4 bases, and the junction held 8 bases outside the gene matches. The CDR3 covers 16 residues. The CDR3 DNA reads as TGTGCCAGCAGCCCGGGACAGGGGATAAGTTACAATGAGCAGTTCTTC. Amino acids: CASSPGQGISYNEQFF.

The genes are TRBV7-9 and TRBJ1-4; the match to TRBD1 covers 10 bases. This CDR3 is built from 15 residues. Trimming removed 1 base from V and 7 bases from J; junction bases left unmatched: 3. Per the germline V gene, CDR1 is SEHNR and CDR2 is FQNEAQ (reference sequence). The CDR3 protein is CASSLGDRGFEKLFF. DNA of the CDR3: TGTGCCAGCAGCTTAGGGGACAGGGGTTTTGAAAAACTGTTTTTT.

This chain joins TRBV28 and TRBJ2-3, with 13 bases that match TRBD2. The length of the CDR3 is 17 residues. Per germline, CDR1 MDHEN and CDR2 SYDVKM. V lost 7 bases and J lost 12; bases outside the gene matches: 19. CDR3 in DNA: TGTGCCAGCAATGGGCGAGGACTAGCGGGAGCGGGACGCCGTCAGTATTTT. Protein sequence: CASNGRGLAGAGRRQYF.

This clone was counted a few times. V usage is TRBV7-8 and J usage is TRBJ2-3; D not resolved. Trimming stripped 5 bases from V and 6 bases from J, with 15 bases between. CDR3 length: 14 amino acids. Germline CDR1 and CDR2: SGHVS and FQNEAQ. The CDR3 DNA reads TGTGCCAGCAGCGTGAGACTGCGTTCGGATACGCAGTATTTT. Translated: CASSVRLRSDTQYF. Looking up the rest from reference TRBV7-8 and TRBJ2-3 gives the full variable domain: GAGVSQSPRYKVAKRGQDVALRCDPISGHVSLFWYQQALGQGPEFLTYFQNEAQLDKSGLPSDRFFAERPEGSVSTLKIQRTQQEDSAVYLCASSVRLRSDTQYFGPGTRLTVL.

This clone was seen a single time. The chain recombines TRBV28 with TRBJ1-6; 10 positions match TRBD1. Germline V lookup: CDR1 MDHEN, CDR2 SYDVKM. V lost 3 bases and J lost 14; bases outside the gene matches: 10. This CDR3 spans 15 amino acids. This chain's CDR3 is CASSLRLGTGAALHF. The DNA of the CDR3 is TGTGCCAGCAGTTTGCGTCTCGGGACAGGGGCGGCCCTCCACTTT.

This CDR3 reads CASSVKTSNYEQYF. In nucleotides, the CDR3 is TGTGCCAGCAGCGTGAAGACTAGTAACTACGAGCAGTACTTC. The rearrangement links TRBV5-6 to TRBJ2-7; D might be TRBD2 (6 bases). V lost 4 bases to trimming and J lost 3 bases, with 14 bases between them. The germline V gene has CDR1 SGHDT and CDR2 YYEEEE. The CDR3 totals 14 residues. Combining the CDR3 with reference TRBV5-6 and TRBJ2-7 gives the whole variable domain DAGVTQSPTHLIKTRGQQVTLRCSPKSGHDTVSWYQQALGQGPQFIFQYYEEEERQRGNFPDRFSGHQFPNYSSELNVNALLLGDSALYLCASSVKTSNYEQYFGPGTRLTVT.

V and J are TRBV5-4 and TRBJ2-3; 10 nucleotides agree with TRBD2. This CDR3 is built from 15 residues. Trimming cost V 4 bases and J 5 bases; bases outside gene matches: 7. The germline V gene encodes CDR1 SGHNT and CDR2 YYREEE (reference sequence). CDR3 sequence reads: CASSKAGGQGDTQYF. The CDR3 DNA reads TGTGCCAGCAGCAAAGCGGGGGGGCAGGGAGATACGCAGTATTTT.